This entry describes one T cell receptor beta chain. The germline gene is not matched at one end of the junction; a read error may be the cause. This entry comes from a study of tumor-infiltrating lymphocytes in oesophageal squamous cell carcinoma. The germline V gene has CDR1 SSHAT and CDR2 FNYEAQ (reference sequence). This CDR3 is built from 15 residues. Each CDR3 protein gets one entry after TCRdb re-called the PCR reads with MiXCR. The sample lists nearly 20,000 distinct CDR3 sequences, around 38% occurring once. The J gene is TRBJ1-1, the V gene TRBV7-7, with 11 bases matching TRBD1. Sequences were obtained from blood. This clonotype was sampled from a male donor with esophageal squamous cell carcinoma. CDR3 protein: CASSLWTGGNTEAFF. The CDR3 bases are TGTGCTAGCAGCTTGTGGACAGGGGGCAACACTGAAGCTTTCTTT. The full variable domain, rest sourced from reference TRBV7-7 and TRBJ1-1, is GAGVSQSPRYKVTKRGQDVTLRCDPISSHATLYWYQQALGQGPEFLTYFNYEAQPDKSGLPSDRFSAERPEGSISTLTIQRTEQRDSAMYRCASSLWTGGNTEAFFGQGTRLTVV.